The present TCR beta chain was sequenced within a study of shared clonotypes between healthy human individuals. The overall study: Aged between 18 and 49, the donors were two women and three men. Study-level results: Compared with clonotypes that all four donors shared, non-shared clonotypes had lower generation probabilities.

Germline V lookup: CDR1 MNHEY, CDR2 SMNVEV (reference sequence). The CDR3 totals 16 residues. Deep-level assay runs were performed. Clones were sequenced by immunoSEQ multiplex PCR, and TCRdb holds only the in-frame ones, with some missing. This sample yields about 960,000 clones, of which 70% to 85% are seen a single time; approximately 1.5% belongs to the top ten. Of note for this clone: Its antigen remains unidentified. The junction differs from germline at one of its ends, possibly a read error.

The rearrangement joins TRBV27 to TRBJ2-1; D remains ambiguous. Sequencing input: memory CD4+ T cells sorted from blood. As to subset: CD45RA-negative fraction. The sequence was obtained from a man between 18 and 29 years old in good health. DNA for the CDR3: TGTGCCGGCAGTACCGGGCCAGGACGGGCGTACAATGAGCAGTTCTTC. It translates to CAGSTGPGRAYNEQFF.